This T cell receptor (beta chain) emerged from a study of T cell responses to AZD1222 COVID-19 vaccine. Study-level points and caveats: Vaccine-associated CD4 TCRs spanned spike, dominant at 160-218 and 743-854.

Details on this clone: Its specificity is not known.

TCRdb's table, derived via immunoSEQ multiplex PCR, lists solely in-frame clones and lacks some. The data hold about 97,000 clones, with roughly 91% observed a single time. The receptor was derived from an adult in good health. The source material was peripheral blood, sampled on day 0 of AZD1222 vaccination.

CDR3 DNA sequence: TGTGCCAGCAGCCACATTAATCAGCCCCAGCATTTT. It codes for CASSHINQPQHF. The chain uses TRBV7-2 and TRBJ1-5; D call uncertain. The CDR3 has 12 residues. Trimming removed 5 bases from V and 4 bases from J, with 6 bases in between. Per the germline V gene, CDR1 is SGHTA and CDR2 is FQGNSA.